Sequencing of this TCR beta chain was carried out in a study of regulatory T cells in long-lasting Graves disease. Time point in this sample: newly diagnosed GD, antithyroid drugs for less than 3 months. The authors made the TCR library using RNA they extracted from PBMCs. CDR3-region Arm-PCR and iRepertoire HTBI primers produced the TCR beta libraries. TCRdb reprocessed the multiplex PCR reads via MiXCR and lists one record per CDR3 protein. Of under 300,000 distinct CDR3 sequences listed, roughly 21% are singletons. About this clonotype: This may come from a read error, since a much larger clone is one base off.

Germline V lookup: CDR1 MNHEY, CDR2 SVGAGI. The CDR3 runs 17 residues. Trimming removed 3 bases at V and 5 bases at J, with 20 bases between. The source of this sequence is a female donor with Graves disease. This specimen was peripheral blood mononuclear cells (PBMCs), taken at new diagnosis, from a patient treated with antithyroid drugs. This chain connects TRBV6-5 to TRBJ1-5; the D gene is possibly TRBD1 (6 bases). The CDR3 nucleotides are TGTGCCAGCAGTTATAACCGGGGGGCAGGGTTCGATCAGCCCCAGCATTTT. This gives the protein CASSYNRGAGFDQPQHF.